This TCR beta chain comes out of a study of blood T cell repertoires in COVID-19. Overall study context: The study drew acute and convalescent COVID-19 samples from the United States, Italy and Spain. The cDNA or gDNA used as material had been derived from T cells, B-cell-depleted T cells, or PBMCs.

Per the study methods: Estimation of nucleated cell counts relied on the amplification of reference gene primers. Libraries were prepared by immunoSEQ multiplex PCR; TCRdb keeps only in-frame clonotypes and omits some of them. V, J and clone size are taken as reported in that table, and D and trimming were inferred from the DNA itself. The sample consists of about 160,000 clones, under 85% of them appearing once. The CDR3 sequence is 13 residues long. Germline assignment: CDR1 SGDLS and CDR2 YYNGEE. V was cut by 0 bases and J by 4 bases, with 7 bases left in between. The source is a man between 65 and 80 years old who had recovered from COVID-19. Sample: peripheral blood. J is TRBJ1-1 and V is TRBV9; D unclear. Here the CDR3 DNA reads TGTGCCAGCAGCGTAGGGTCCGGCACTGAAGCTTTCTTT. Amino acids: CASSVGSGTEAFF.